This T cell receptor (beta chain) was found in a study of blood T cells in healthy people across ages. Each sample yielded at least 6 million isolated PBMCs. The CDR3 has 15 amino acids. The germline V and J ends were trimmed by 0 bases and 2 bases, with 12 bases remaining between them. From germline, CDR1 is SGHRS and CDR2 YFSETQ. For the second PCR, which ran for roughly 6 to 12 cycles, a sample-barcoded 5' primer and a J-beta primer mix were used. TCRdb re-called the 5' RACE reads with MiXCR, one entry per CDR3 protein. The data show about 840,000 distinct CDR3 sequences, 29% seen once. Another study also made use of these data, one on T cells of mothers and their children. That paper adds: Mothers yielded over 10 million CDR3 reads, children several million each.

This sequence was found in a woman aged 40 to 50 in good health. The specimen sequenced was blood. The chain employs TRBV5-1 and TRBJ2-7, with D possibly being TRBD2 (7 bases). Here the CDR3 DNA reads TGCGCCAGCAGCTTGGAAGGGGGGGGTACCTACGAGCAGTACTTC. Translation gives CASSLEGGGTYEQYF. Filled out from reference TRBV5-1 and TRBJ2-7, the complete variable domain reads KAGVTQTPRYLIKTRGQQVTLSCSPISGHRSVSWYQQTPGQGLQFLFEYFSETQRNKGNFPGRFSGRQFSNSRSEMNVSTLELGDSALYLCASSLEGGGTYEQYFGPGTRLTVT.